A single sample is the source of the 19 T cell receptor beta chains below, sequenced in a study of OX40 agonist ivuxolimab in advanced cancers. Some clones are missing from TCRdb's copy, which holds only in-frame ones; the method was immunoSEQ multiplex PCR. The top ten hold roughly 9.6% of the sample, which has 84,000 or so clones, over 85% seen once. Sequences were derived from CD4+ or CD8+ T cells sorted from blood, sampled in a trial of the OX40 agonist ivuxolimab. These receptors came from an adult with an advanced solid tumor such as melanoma, head and neck, liver or kidney cancer.

J is TRBJ1-1 and V is TRBV7-3; D is unclear. V was shortened by 1 base and J by 2 bases, with 5 bases between the two germline ends. This CDR3 comprises 13 residues. Per the germline V gene, CDR1 is SGHTA and CDR2 is FQGTGA. The CDR3 here is CASSLNVNTEAFF. The DNA of the CDR3 is TGTGCCAGCAGCTTAAATGTCAACACTGAAGCTTTCTTT.

This chain joins TRBV7-9 and TRBJ2-7; D is undetermined. The CDR3 spans 13 residues. CDR1 and CDR2 from the germline V gene are SEHNR and FQNEAQ (reference sequence). Trimming removed 5 bases from V and 4 bases from J, with 12 bases in between. DNA for the CDR3: TGTGCCAGCAGCCTGGACGGTCCGTACGAGCAGTACTTC. Residues: CASSLDGPYEQYF.

The rearrangement joins TRBV27 to TRBJ2-7, with no clear D. Germline V gene data show CDR1 as MNHEY and CDR2 as SMNVEV (reference sequence). Trimming left V 2 bases short and J 1 base short, with 6 bases between. This CDR3 is 13 amino acids long. The CDR3 nucleotides are TGTGCCAGCAGTTTAAGCTTTTCCTACGAGCAGTACTTC. Its protein is CASSLSFSYEQYF.

The chain employs TRBV6-1 and TRBJ2-4, with D uncertain. Germline V CDR1 and CDR2: MNHNS, SASEGT. V shed 1 base and J shed 1 base, with 20 bases lying between them. The CDR3 loop spans 19 amino acids. For the CDR3, the DNA is TGTGCCAGCAGTGAAGGATTACGACAAACCCTCCTGGCCAAAAACATTCAGTACTTC. As protein: CASSEGLRQTLLAKNIQYF.

The chain carries TRBV27 and TRBJ1-4; 8 positions agree with TRBD1. The junction had 4 bases not matched to a gene; V was cut back by 5 bases and J by 5 bases. The V gene's germline CDR1 is MNHEY and CDR2 SMNVEV (reference sequence). This CDR3 comprises 14 residues. The CDR3 sequence: CASSLWTGNEKLFF. CDR3 DNA sequence: TGTGCCAGCAGTCTGTGGACAGGGAATGAAAAACTGTTTTTT.

The gene calls are TRBV5-6 and TRBJ2-5; TRBD2 agrees at 8 bases. Near its end, the DNA agrees better with TRBJ2-7, so the J call may be wrong. From germline, CDR1 is SGHDT and CDR2 YYEEEE. The length of the CDR3 is 17 residues. The CDR3 nucleotides are TGTGCCAGCAGCTTGGTTGCTAGCGGGTCCGCTTACTACGAGCAGTACTTC. It translates to CASSLVASGSAYYEQYF.

The chain uses TRBV4-3 and TRBJ2-2, with TRBD2 identical over 11 bases. Germline loops: CDR1 LGHNA, CDR2 YSLEER. This CDR3 region has 18 residues. V gave up 3 bases and J gave up 2 bases; unmatched junction bases: 8. The CDR3 spells CASSQDPGTSGNTGELFF. The CDR3 coding sequence is TGCGCCAGCAGCCAGGATCCTGGGACTAGCGGCAACACCGGGGAGCTGTTTTTT.

V usage is TRBV6-6 and J usage is TRBJ1-1; D unclear. Germline V CDR1 and CDR2: MNHNY, SVGAGI (reference sequence). V lost 5 bases and J 5 bases, leaving 15 bases between the germline ends. The CDR3 runs 14 residues. In nucleotides, the CDR3 is TGTGCCAGCAGTAGCACACTAAGAGGGACTGAAGCTTTCTTT. Its protein product is CASSSTLRGTEAFF.

V gene TRBV6-5 combines with J gene TRBJ1-5; no definite D call. CDR3 size: 14 residues. From germline, CDR1 is MNHEY and CDR2 SVGAGI. The V end was cut by 6 bases, the J end by 3 bases, with 12 bases between. The CDR3 here is CASSPGGLNQPQHF. DNA of the CDR3: TGTGCCAGCAGCCCAGGAGGTCTCAATCAGCCCCAGCATTTT.

The genes are TRBV14 and TRBJ1-2; a possible D gene is TRBD1 (6 bases). V lost 0 bases and J lost 7, with 21 bases in between. Germline CDR1 reads SGHDN; CDR2 reads FVKESK. The CDR3 is 17 residues long. The CDR3: CASSQDLGPGVSFGYTF. CDR3 in DNA: TGTGCCAGCAGCCAAGATCTTGGTCCAGGGGTATCCTTTGGCTACACCTTC. Supplemented by reference TRBV14 and TRBJ1-2, the full variable domain reads EAGVTQFPSHSVIEKGQTVTLRCDPISGHDNLYWYRRVMGKEIKFLLHFVKESKQDESGMPNNRFLAERTGGTYSTLKVQPAELEDSGVYFCASSQDLGPGVSFGYTFGSGTRLTVV.

The CDR3 DNA reads TGTGCCAGCAGCCCCCGGGACAACCTCTACGAGCAGTACTTC. Its protein product is CASSPRDNLYEQYF. The genes are TRBV9 and TRBJ2-7; perhaps TRBD1 as D (6 bases). CDR3 length: 14 amino acids. The V end was cut by 4 bases, the J end by 3 bases, with 14 bases between. Germline CDR1 and CDR2: SGDLS and YYNGEE.

The rearrangement uses TRBV11-3 and TRBJ1-4; tentatively, D is TRBD1 (6 bases). The CDR3 spans 14 residues. CDR1 is SGHNT, CDR2 YENEEA, per germline. V dropped 3 bases and J dropped 6 bases, with 11 bases sitting between them. Here the CDR3 DNA reads TGTGCCAGCAGCTTCCGGGGGCACGATGAAAAACTGTTTTTT. Amino acid sequence: CASSFRGHDEKLFF.

The genes are TRBV4-3 and TRBJ2-1, with 8 bases lining up with TRBD2. CDR3 length: 13 residues. The trim removed 6 bases at V and 8 bases at J, leaving 6 bases unmatched. Germline V gene lookup returns CDR1 LGHNA and CDR2 YSLEER. The CDR3 coding sequence is TGCGCCAGCAGGGGGAGCGGGAGTGATGAGCAGTTCTTC. This sequence encodes CASRGSGSDEQFF.

This clone was seen more than once but under ten times. At the DNA level, this CDR3 is encoded by other sequences in the same sample as well. This sequence joins TRBV25-1 and TRBJ2-7; D is unclear. Trimming removed 3 bases at V and 0 bases at J, with 0 bases between. CDR1 is MGHDK, CDR2 SYGVNS, per germline. The CDR3 extends over 11 amino acids. CDR3 coding DNA: TGTGCCAGCAGTGACTCCTACGAGCAGTACTTC. Protein: CASSDSYEQYF.

The chain uses TRBV27 and TRBJ1-5; D may be TRBD1 (5 bases). V gave up 3 bases and J gave up 0 bases, with 6 bases separating them. The germline V gene has CDR1 MNHEY and CDR2 SMNVEV (reference sequence). The CDR3 is 14 residues long. The CDR3 sequence is CASSFGHSNQPQHF. The CDR3 DNA is TGTGCCAGCAGTTTTGGACATAGCAATCAGCCCCAGCATTTT.

This rearrangement joins TRBV10-3 to TRBJ1-1; D remains unclear. Germline V gives CDR1 ENHRY, CDR2 SYGVKD. The CDR3 covers 12 residues. V lost 8 bases and J 2 bases, leaving 9 bases between the germline ends. CDR3 in amino acids: CAISGKNTEAFF. The CDR3 nucleotides are TGTGCCATCTCGGGGAAAAACACTGAAGCTTTCTTT.

This clone was seen just once. The chain couples TRBV7-9 to TRBJ1-2; D is perhaps TRBD1 (6 bases). The CDR3 has 13 residues. CDR1 SEHNR and CDR2 FQNEAQ come from the germline V gene (reference sequence). The V end was cut by 6 bases, the J end by 2 bases, with 10 bases between. CDR3 amino acids: CASSLGQNYGYTF. The CDR3 nucleotides are TGTGCCAGCAGTTTGGGACAAAACTATGGCTACACCTTC.

The CDR3, as DNA: TGTGCCAGCAGCCAAGGTCTGCGACTAGCGGGAGTTTATGAGCAGTTCTTC. Amino acid sequence: CASSQGLRLAGVYEQFF. The chain is built from TRBV4-2 and TRBJ2-1; 12 bases agree with TRBD2. The CDR3 covers 17 residues. CDR1 and CDR2 (germline): LGHNA, YNFKEQ. V shed 1 base and J 8 bases; nucleotides not matched to a gene: 9.

The V gene is TRBV9, the J gene TRBJ1-1; D might be TRBD1 (5 bases). The CDR3 length is 14 residues. Germline loops: CDR1 SGDLS, CDR2 YYNGEE. With 3 bases removed from V and 1 base from J, the gap between germline ends came to 10 bases. The CDR3 region has the DNA TGTGCCAGCAGCGCGGCGGGGGGGAACACTGAAGCTTTCTTT. Its translation is CASSAAGGNTEAFF.